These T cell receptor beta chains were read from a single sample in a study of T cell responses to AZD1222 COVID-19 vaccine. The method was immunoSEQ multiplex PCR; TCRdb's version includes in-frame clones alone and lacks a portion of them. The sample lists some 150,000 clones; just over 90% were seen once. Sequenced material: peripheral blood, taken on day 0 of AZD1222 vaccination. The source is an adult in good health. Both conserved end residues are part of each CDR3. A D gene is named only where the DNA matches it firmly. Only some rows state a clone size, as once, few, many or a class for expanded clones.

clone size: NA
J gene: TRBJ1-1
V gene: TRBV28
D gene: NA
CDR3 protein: CASRVKNTEAFF
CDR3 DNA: TGTGCCAGCAGGGTAAAGAACACTGAAGCTTTCTTT

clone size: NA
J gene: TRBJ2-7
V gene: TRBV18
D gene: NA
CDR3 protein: CASSPSVTDTYEQYF
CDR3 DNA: TGTGCCAGCTCACCCTCTGTGACTGATACCTACGAGCAGTACTTC

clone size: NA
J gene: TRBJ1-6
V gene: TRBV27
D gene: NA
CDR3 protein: CASSFSRGSGGNSPLHF
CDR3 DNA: TGTGCCAGCAGTTTCTCCCGCGGGTCGGGCGGTAATTCACCCCTCCACTTT

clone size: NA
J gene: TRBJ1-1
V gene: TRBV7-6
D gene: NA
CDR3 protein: CASSLERDTEAFF
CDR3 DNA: TGTGCCAGCAGCTTAGAGAGGGACACTGAAGCTTTCTTT

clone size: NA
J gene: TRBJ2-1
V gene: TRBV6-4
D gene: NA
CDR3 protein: CASSDVAYGYNEQFF
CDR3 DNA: TGTGCCAGCAGTGATGTAGCGTATGGCTACAATGAGCAGTTCTTC

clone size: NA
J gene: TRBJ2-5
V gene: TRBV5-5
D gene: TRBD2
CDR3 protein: CASSLTRMTSGGQETQYF
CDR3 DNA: TGTGCCAGCAGCCTAACAAGAATGACTAGCGGGGGGCAAGAGACCCAGTACTTC

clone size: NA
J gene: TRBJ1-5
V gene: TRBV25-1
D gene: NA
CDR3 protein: CASSGFGADQPQHF
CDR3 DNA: TGTGCCAGCAGTGGGTTTGGGGCAGATCAGCCCCAGCATTTT

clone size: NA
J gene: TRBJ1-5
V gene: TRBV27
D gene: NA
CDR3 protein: CASSYGRNQPQHF
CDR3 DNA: TGTGCCAGCAGTTATGGTCGCAATCAGCCCCAGCATTTT

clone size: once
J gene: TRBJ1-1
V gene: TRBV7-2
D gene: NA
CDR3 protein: CASSSRNRETEAFF
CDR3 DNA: TGTGCCAGCAGCTCCCGAAACAGGGAAACTGAAGCTTTCTTT

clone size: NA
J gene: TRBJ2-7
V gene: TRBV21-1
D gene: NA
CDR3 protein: CASSTTTHGTGDKKGYYEQYF
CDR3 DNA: TGTGCCAGCAGCACGACAACCCACGGGACAGGGGACAAGAAGGGGTACTACGAGCAGTACTTC

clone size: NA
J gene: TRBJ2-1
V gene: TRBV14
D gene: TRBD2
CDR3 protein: CASSQTGRFTNEQFF
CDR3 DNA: TGTGCCAGCAGCCAAACCGGGAGGTTTACCAATGAGCAGTTCTTC

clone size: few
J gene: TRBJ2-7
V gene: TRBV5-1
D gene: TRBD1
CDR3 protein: CASSPNPTGAGEQYF
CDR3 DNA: TGCGCCAGCAGCCCAAACCCGACAGGGGCGGGCGAGCAGTACTTC

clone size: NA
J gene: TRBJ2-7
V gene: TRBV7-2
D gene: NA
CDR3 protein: CASSSRDTTFLPLEQYF
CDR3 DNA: TGTGCCAGCAGCTCCCGGGACACAACTTTCCTACCTCTGGAGCAGTACTTC